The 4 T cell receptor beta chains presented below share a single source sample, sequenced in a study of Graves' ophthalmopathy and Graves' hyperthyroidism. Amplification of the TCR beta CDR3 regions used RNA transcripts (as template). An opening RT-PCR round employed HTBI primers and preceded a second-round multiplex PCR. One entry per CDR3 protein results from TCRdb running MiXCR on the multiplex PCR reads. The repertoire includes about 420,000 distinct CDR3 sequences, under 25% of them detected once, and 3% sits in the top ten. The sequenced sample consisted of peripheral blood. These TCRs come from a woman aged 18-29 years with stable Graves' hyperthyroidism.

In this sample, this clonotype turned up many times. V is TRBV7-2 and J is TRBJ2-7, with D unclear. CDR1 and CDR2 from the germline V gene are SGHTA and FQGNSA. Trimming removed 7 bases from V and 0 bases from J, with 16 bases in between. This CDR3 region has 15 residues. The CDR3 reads CASTRRPSSSYEQYF. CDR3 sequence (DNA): TGTGCCAGCACCCGGAGACCGTCTAGCTCCTACGAGCAGTACTTC.

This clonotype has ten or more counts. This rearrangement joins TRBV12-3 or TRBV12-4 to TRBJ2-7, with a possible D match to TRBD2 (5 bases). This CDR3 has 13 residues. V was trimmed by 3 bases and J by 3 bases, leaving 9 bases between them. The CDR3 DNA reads TGTGCCAGCAGTTTTGAGGGAGTCTACGAGCAGTACTTC. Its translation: CASSFEGVYEQYF.

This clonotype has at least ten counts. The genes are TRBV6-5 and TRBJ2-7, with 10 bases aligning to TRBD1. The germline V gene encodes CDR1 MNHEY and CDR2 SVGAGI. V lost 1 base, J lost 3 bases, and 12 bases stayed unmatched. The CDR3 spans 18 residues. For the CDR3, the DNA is TGTGCCAGCAGTTACTATGCCAGGGACAGGGGACCCCACTACGAGCAGTACTTC. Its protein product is CASSYYARDRGPHYEQYF.

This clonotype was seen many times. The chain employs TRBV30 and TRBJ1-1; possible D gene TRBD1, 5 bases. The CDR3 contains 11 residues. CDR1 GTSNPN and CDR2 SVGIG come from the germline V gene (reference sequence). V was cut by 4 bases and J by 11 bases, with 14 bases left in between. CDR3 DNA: TGTGCCTGGACAGGGACCACGGGGGCTTTCTTT. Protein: CAWTGTTGAFF.